The clone carrying this TCR beta chain was counted ten times or more. Its antigen remains unidentified. Certain patients, namely those with other autoimmune diseases, uncontrolled infections, pregnancy or lactation, were excluded. These data originate in a study of Graves' ophthalmopathy and Graves' hyperthyroidism. Turning to the study itself: Stable hyperthyroid donors showed no ophthalmopathy during 18 months follow-up.

Points from the study as a whole: Ophthalmopathy progression prediction by the model yielded a sensitivity of 55% to 71% and a specificity of about 72%. Blood was where most expanded thyroid clonotypes above 0.001 frequency also turned up.

With V trimmed by 4 bases and J by 5 bases, 11 bases remained unmatched. Germline assignment: CDR1 SGHVS and CDR2 FNYEAQ. This CDR3 is 16 amino acids long. For repertoire sequencing, the TCR beta CDR3 regions were amplified from RNA transcripts. HTBI primers served in a first-round RT-PCR, which a second-round multiplex PCR followed. Each CDR3 protein is one row after TCRdb ran MiXCR on the multiplex PCR reads. The data contain around 1.1 million distinct CDR3 sequences, 36% of them singletons. The receptor was derived from an adult man with Graves' hyperthyroidism. The chain carries TRBV7-6 and TRBJ2-5, with 9 bases matching TRBD1. Input material: peripheral blood or thyroid tissue (not recorded which). CDR3 coding DNA: TGTGCCAGCAGCTCAGGCCCCCGGGACAGGGTCGAGACCCAGTACTTC. This translates into CASSSGPRDRVETQYF.